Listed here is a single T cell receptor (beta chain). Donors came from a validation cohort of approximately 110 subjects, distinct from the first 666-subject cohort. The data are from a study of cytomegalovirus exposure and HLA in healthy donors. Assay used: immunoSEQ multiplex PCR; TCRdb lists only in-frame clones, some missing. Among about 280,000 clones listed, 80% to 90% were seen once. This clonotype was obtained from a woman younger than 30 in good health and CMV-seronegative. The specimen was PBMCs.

Written as DNA, the CDR3 is TGTGCCAGCTTACGGACAGGGTATAGGAATCAGCCCCAGCATTTT. Amino acids: CASLRTGYRNQPQHF. The gene calls are TRBV19 and TRBJ1-5, with TRBD1 matching over 8 bases. In germline, CDR1 is LNHDA, CDR2 SQIVND (reference sequence). V lost 9 bases to trimming and J lost 4 bases; unmatched junction nucleotides: 11. The CDR3 runs to 15 residues.